These 3 T cell receptor beta chains share one sample of origin, sequenced in a study of blood T cell repertoires in COVID-19. The table came from immunoSEQ multiplex PCR; TCRdb's copy has only in-frame clones and leaves some out. The table records around 160,000 clones, about 80% of them present only once. Input material: PBMCs or T cells enriched from blood (not recorded which). The source is a woman aged 60 to 75 who had recovered from COVID-19.

The chain has TRBV29-1 and TRBJ2-2; perhaps TRBD1 as D (5 bases). The length of the CDR3 is 14 residues. Germline lookup yields CDR1 SQVTM and CDR2 ANQGSEA. Trimming removed 3 bases at V and 5 bases at J, with 13 bases between. As DNA, the CDR3 is TGCAGCGTTGATGTGCAGGGCATGACCGGGGAGCTGTTTTTT. Encoded protein: CSVDVQGMTGELFF.

The sample holds one count of this clone. The genes are TRBV10-2 and TRBJ2-7; 11 positions match TRBD2. V lost 8 bases, J lost 6 bases, and 3 bases stayed unmatched. This CDR3 has 12 amino acids. Germline lookup yields CDR1 WSHSY and CDR2 SAAADI. This CDR3 is CASGTSGGEQYF. In nucleotides, the CDR3 is TGCGCCAGCGGGACTAGCGGAGGCGAGCAGTACTTC.

This chain uses TRBV3-1 (or the pseudogene TRBV3-2) with TRBJ1-1; no definite D call. The ends were cut back, 4 bases at V and 0 bases at J, with 9 bases in the middle. Germline values: CDR1 LGHDT, CDR2 YNNKEL (reference sequence). The CDR3 length is 14 residues. CDR3 loop: CASSREHMNTEAFF. In DNA, the CDR3 is TGTGCCAGCAGCCGAGAGCACATGAACACTGAAGCTTTCTTT.